This entry features one TCR beta chain sequence. The CDR3 length is 19 residues. V gave up 4 bases and J gave up 1 base; unmatched junction bases: 11. This sample was taken from a study of Graves' ophthalmopathy and Graves' hyperthyroidism. RNA served as the template for amplifying TCR beta CDR3 regions. Scientists carried out first-round RT-PCR using HTBI primers and then a second-round multiplex PCR. In TCRdb, the multiplex PCR reads were re-called with MiXCR into one record per CDR3 protein. The sample consists of some 150,000 distinct CDR3 sequences, 30% to 45% of them appearing once. Sequenced input: peripheral blood. This sequence joins TRBV12-3 or TRBV12-4 and TRBJ2-6, with 9 bases that match TRBD1. The TCR originated in a man aged 30 to 45 with Graves' ophthalmopathy. The CDR3 nucleotides read TGTGCCAGCAGTTCAGGGACAGGGCTCGAGGAATCTGGGGCCAACGTCCTGACTTTC. Amino acid sequence: CASSSGTGLEESGANVLTF.